Presented here are 28 T cell receptor beta chains from one specimen sequenced in a study of blood T cells in healthy people across ages. Through a sample-barcoded 5' primer and a J-beta primer mix, a second PCR was run for roughly 6 to 12 cycles. TCRdb called the 5' RACE reads again in MiXCR, with one record for every CDR3 protein. The repertoire holds 800,000 to 1,300,000 distinct CDR3 sequences, under 30% seen once, with 0.65% to 0.95% in the top ten. These same records also appear under a second study, on T cells of mothers and their children.

The sequencing input was blood. The receptors were gathered from a girl aged 2-15 years in good health.

The table lists this clonotype with a few counts. The rearrangement uses TRBV29-1 and TRBJ2-1; 13 bases align to TRBD2. The CDR3 spans 18 residues. V lost 3 bases to trimming and J lost 1 base; unmatched junction nucleotides: 9. CDR1 is SQVTM, CDR2 ANQGSEA, per germline. The CDR3 region has the DNA TGCAGCGTTGAGGGACTAGCGGGACTCCACCAGTCCTACAATGAGCAGTTCTTC. This codes for CSVEGLAGLHQSYNEQFF.

The sample holds a few counts of this clonotype. This chain connects TRBV29-1 to TRBJ2-7; 8 bases map to TRBD1. Germline V gene sequence: CDR1 SQVTM, CDR2 ANQGSEA. The CDR3 extends over 12 amino acids. The CDR3 region has the DNA TGCAGTGCACAGGGGGAGTCCGACGAGCAGTACTTC. Its protein product is CSAQGESDEQYF.

This clonotype was found a few times. CDR3 amino acids: CSAGEFLGNEQFF. The CDR3, as DNA: TGCAGCGCCGGGGAGTTTCTGGGGAATGAGCAGTTCTTC. The chain has TRBV29-1 and TRBJ2-1; maybe TRBD2 (5 bases). Trimming took off 7 bases at V and 7 bases at J, with 17 bases between the two ends. Germline V lookup: CDR1 SQVTM, CDR2 ANQGSEA. The CDR3 contains 13 residues.

J is TRBJ1-2 and V is TRBV5-5; D not certain. The CDR3 runs 13 residues. Trimming stripped 4 bases from V and 8 bases from J, with 15 bases between. CDR1 is SGHKS, CDR2 YYEKEE, per germline (reference sequence). The CDR3 spells CASSPSGRWGYTF. The CDR3 DNA reads as TGTGCCAGCAGCCCCTCGGGGAGATGGGGCTACACCTTC.

This clonotype was seen a few times. J is TRBJ2-1 and V is TRBV5-1; no definite D call. With 0 bases removed from V and 8 bases from J, the gap between germline ends came to 6 bases. The CDR3 consists of 12 residues. Germline V gene data show CDR1 as SGHRS and CDR2 as YFSETQ. The DNA of the CDR3 is TGCGCCAGCAGCTTGGATATGGATGAGCAGTTCTTC. Its protein product is CASSLDMDEQFF. Together with reference TRBV5-1 and TRBJ2-1, the CDR3 gives the full variable domain: KAGVTQTPRYLIKTRGQQVTLSCSPISGHRSVSWYQQTPGQGLQFLFEYFSETQRNKGNFPGRFSGRQFSNSRSEMNVSTLELGDSALYLCASSLDMDEQFFGPGTRLTVL.

Points on this clonotype: Because the CDR3 is missing its conserved closing phenylalanine or tryptophan, this is likely a read error. V is TRBV29-1 and J is TRBJ2-5; D unclear. CDR1 and CDR2 from the germline V gene are SQVTM and ANQGSEA. The CDR3 extends over 12 amino acids. Trimming cost V 6 bases and J 1 base, with 9 bases left between them. DNA of the CDR3: TGCAGCGTCACCCTACCCCAAGAGACCCAGTACCTC. Encoded protein: CSVTLPQETQYL.

V usage is TRBV4-3 and J usage is TRBJ2-1; 8 bases map to TRBD1. Judging by the DNA end, TRBJ2-5 fits better; the J call may be wrong. Germline CDR1 is LGHNA and CDR2 is YSLEER. The CDR3 totals 14 residues. The CDR3 DNA reads TGCGCCAGCAGCCAAGAACAGGGGGAGGCGACCCAGTACTTC. It codes for CASSQEQGEATQYF.

This sequence joins TRBV24-1 and TRBJ2-5; the D gene could be TRBD1 or TRBD2 (5 bases each). Between the trimmed V and J ends, which lost 1 base and 5 bases, there was a span of 19 bases. CDR1 and CDR2 from the germline V gene are KGHDR and SFDVKD. The CDR3 length is 17 residues. CDR3 nucleotide sequence: TGTGCCACCAGTGATTTTAACGGGGACCTTGGGCAGGAGACCCAGTACTTC. This encodes CATSDFNGDLGQETQYF.

The chain carries TRBV4-2 and TRBJ1-1, with D perhaps matching TRBD1 (5 bases). This CDR3 is 14 amino acids long. Germline values: CDR1 LGHNA, CDR2 YNFKEQ. Trimming removed 6 bases at V and 5 bases at J, with 16 bases between. The CDR3 DNA follows: TGTGCCAGCAGACGACCGGGGCCGAGGACTGAAGCTTTCTTT. This translates into CASRRPGPRTEAFF.

This clonotype was counted between two and nine times. The rearrangement uses TRBV7-2 and TRBJ2-3; D possibly matches TRBD1 or TRBD2 (6 bases each). The V gene lost 7 bases and the J gene lost 9 bases, with 26 bases spanning the gap. This CDR3 has 16 amino acids. Germline V gives CDR1 SGHTA, CDR2 FQGNSA. Here the CDR3 DNA reads TGTGCCAGCACTTCAAACACCGGGGGCGCGAGGAACACGCAGTATTTT. It encodes CASTSNTGGARNTQYF.

This clonotype was observed a few times. This rearrangement joins TRBV20-1 to TRBJ1-2, with a weak D call TRBD1 (5 bases). CDR3 length: 15 residues. The germline V gene encodes CDR1 DFQATT and CDR2 SNEGSKA (reference sequence). The V end was cut by 5 bases, the J end by 2 bases, with 18 bases between. The CDR3 nucleotides read TGCAGTGCTGAGTACCCGACATCAGGGAACTATGGCTACACCTTC. It codes for CSAEYPTSGNYGYTF.

Only a few counts were recorded for this clonotype. This chain connects TRBV6-5 to TRBJ1-1; no firm D call. CDR3 length: 12 amino acids. Deletions cut 0 bases from V and 5 bases from J, with 4 bases between. In germline, CDR1 is MNHEY, CDR2 SVGAGI. The CDR3 nucleotides are TGTGCCAGCAGTTACTCTCAGACTGAAGCTTTCTTT. Its protein product is CASSYSQTEAFF.

The chain's CDR3 is CASSQDLEHEQFF. The CDR3, as DNA: TGTGCCAGCAGCCAAGATCTGGAACATGAGCAGTTCTTC. The chain carries TRBV4-2 and TRBJ2-5; D ambiguous. The J call may be mistaken, given a closer DNA end match to TRBJ2-1. CDR1 and CDR2 from the germline V gene are LGHNA and YNFKEQ. CDR3 length: 13 amino acids.

This chain joins TRBV3-1 and TRBJ2-2, with 12 bases identical to TRBD2. With 5 bases clipped from V and 5 bases from J, the junction kept 9 bases outside the gene matches. CDR1 LGHDT and CDR2 YNNKEL come from the germline V gene (reference sequence). The CDR3 consists of 17 residues. The CDR3 region has the DNA TGTGCCAGCAGCGATGGACTAGCGGGGAAACTAACCGGGGAGCTGTTTTTT. Translation gives CASSDGLAGKLTGELFF.

This clonotype was picked up a small number of times. The chain joins TRBV4-1 to TRBJ2-5; 9 nucleotides align to TRBD2. CDR1 is MGHRA, CDR2 YSYEKL, per germline. V lost 3 bases and J lost 3; bases outside the gene matches: 2. The CDR3 is 14 amino acids. This CDR3 is CASSHRTSEETQYF. The CDR3 DNA follows: TGCGCCAGCAGCCACCGGACTAGCGAAGAGACCCAGTACTTC.

This clonotype was found many times. The chain uses TRBV11-3 and TRBJ2-5; D not certain. The CDR3 is 11 residues long. Trimming took off 5 bases at V and 3 bases at J, with 4 bases between the two ends. Per the germline V gene, CDR1 is SGHNT and CDR2 is YENEEA. In DNA, the CDR3 is TGTGCCAGCAGCGACAAAGAGACCCAGTACTTC. This codes for CASSDKETQYF.

This clonotype was observed a few times. The chain employs TRBV20-1 and TRBJ1-1; unclear D gene. The V end was cut by 2 bases, the J end by 1 base, with 5 bases between. Germline CDR1 is DFQATT and CDR2 is SNEGSKA (reference sequence). The CDR3 length is 12 residues. Here the CDR3 DNA reads TGCAGTGCTAGATCAGCGAACACTGAAGCTTTCTTT. Translation: CSARSANTEAFF.

This clonotype was found a few times. The chain links TRBV4-3 to TRBJ2-2; 7 nucleotides align to TRBD1. The CDR3 runs 17 residues. The trim removed 0 bases at V and 5 bases at J, leaving 9 bases unmatched. CDR1 and CDR2 from the germline V gene are LGHNA and YSLEER. The CDR3 spells CASSQEAEGAGTGELFF. The CDR3 DNA sequence: TGCGCCAGCAGCCAAGAGGCCGAGGGGGCTGGAACCGGGGAGCTGTTTTTT.

This clonotype has a handful of counts. The rearrangement joins TRBV28 to TRBJ2-5; 12 bases agree with TRBD1. CDR1 and CDR2 from the germline V gene are MDHEN and SYDVKM. The CDR3 loop spans 17 amino acids. V lost 6 bases and J lost 4; bases outside the gene matches: 12. The DNA of the CDR3 is TGTGCCAGCAGCCAACTACCCCAGGGACAGGGGGCAGAGACCCAGTACTTC. Protein: CASSQLPQGQGAETQYF. The full variable domain, with the rest looked up from reference TRBV28 and TRBJ2-5, is DVKVTQSSRYLVKRTGEKVFLECVQDMDHENMFWYRQDPGLGLRLIYFSYDVKMKEKGDIPEGYSVSREKKERFSLILESASTNQTSMYLCASSQLPQGQGAETQYFGPGTRLLVL.

The gene calls are TRBV27 and TRBJ2-2; D unresolved. Between the trimmed V and J ends, which lost 5 bases and 4 bases, there was a span of 8 bases. The CDR3 contains 13 residues. The germline gives CDR1 MNHEY, CDR2 SMNVEV (reference sequence). The chain's CDR3 is CASSADSTGELFF. In nucleotides, the CDR3 is TGTGCCAGCAGTGCCGACTCCACCGGGGAGCTGTTTTTT.

CDR3 amino acids: CASSPSSVDEQFF. CDR3 in DNA: TGCGCCAGCAGCCCCTCTTCCGTGGATGAGCAGTTCTTC. The V call is TRBV5-1, the J call TRBJ2-5; no clear D gene. TRBJ2-1 matches the DNA end more closely, so the J call is doubtful. The CDR3 contains 13 residues. Looked up from germline, CDR1 is SGHRS and CDR2 is YFSETQ.

This clonotype was observed a handful of times. CDR3 sequence (DNA): TGTGCCAGCAGTTTACCACGGGCGAGCTCCTACGAGCAGTACTTC. Protein product: CASSLPRASSYEQYF. The V and J genes are TRBV28 and TRBJ2-7; D unresolved. Deletions cut 2 bases from V and 0 bases from J, with 11 bases between. CDR3 length equals 15 residues. CDR1 MDHEN and CDR2 SYDVKM come from the germline V gene.

The genes are TRBV7-9 and TRBJ2-5; D call uncertain. The assigned J gene may be wrong: the sequence end matches TRBJ2-1 better. CDR3 size: 15 residues. The germline gives CDR1 SEHNR, CDR2 FQNEAQ (reference sequence). The CDR3 region is CASSPLMGGSREQFF. CDR3 sequence (DNA): TGTGCCAGCAGCCCCCTCATGGGCGGTAGCCGGGAGCAGTTCTTC.

The chain combines TRBV12-3 or TRBV12-4 with TRBJ1-2, with D possibly matching TRBD1 (5 bases). This CDR3 is 9 amino acids long. V lost 10 bases and J 12 bases, leaving 12 bases between the germline ends. The CDR3 protein is CAIDRENTF. DNA for the CDR3: TGTGCCATAGACAGAGAGAACACCTTC.

V is TRBV5-1 and J is TRBJ2-5, with TRBD1 identical over 8 bases. The DNA end lines up better with TRBJ2-1; the J call may be wrong. The CDR3 sequence is 13 residues long. The germline CDR1 and CDR2 sequences are SGHRS and YFSETQ. CDR3 region: CASSWQGAGEQFF. CDR3 DNA: TGCGCCAGCAGCTGGCAGGGGGCGGGGGAGCAGTTCTTC.

This chain joins TRBV29-1 and TRBJ2-1; D possibly corresponds to TRBD2 (6 bases). Trimming removed 7 bases from V and 2 bases from J, with 18 bases in between. Looked up from germline, CDR1 is SQVTM and CDR2 is ANQGSEA. CDR3 length equals 15 residues. The CDR3 here is CSAAPISGTYNEQFF. The CDR3 bases are TGCAGCGCCGCACCTATTAGCGGTACCTACAATGAGCAGTTCTTC.

This clonotype was found a few times. This chain links TRBV7-8 with TRBJ2-5, with a possible D match to TRBD1 (5 bases). TRBJ2-7 matches the DNA end more closely, so the J call is doubtful. CDR1 and CDR2 (germline): SGHVS, FQNEAQ. This CDR3 comprises 12 residues. CDR3 loop: CASSPDRSEQYF. CDR3 DNA sequence: TGTGCCAGCAGCCCAGACAGATCCGAGCAGTACTTC.

This rearrangement joins TRBV13 to TRBJ2-5; D uncertain. Deletions cut 6 bases from V and 1 base from J, with 24 bases between. This CDR3 comprises 18 residues. Per germline, CDR1 PRHDT and CDR2 FYEKMQ (reference sequence). The chain's CDR3 is CASRLRYSIGLLQETQYF. The CDR3, as DNA: TGTGCCAGCAGGTTAAGGTACTCAATCGGCCTCCTCCAAGAGACCCAGTACTTC.